Listed below are T cell receptor beta chains from one sample, sequenced in a study of cytomegalovirus exposure and HLA in healthy donors. TCRdb's copy holds only in-frame clones and misses some; the assay was immunoSEQ multiplex PCR. This table has 74,000 or so clones, approximately 79% appearing once. The sample taken for sequencing was PBMCs. Receptors originate from a woman aged 40-49 years in good health and CMV-seropositive. Both conserved end residues are part of each CDR3. A D gene is named only where the DNA matches it firmly. A row's size may be missing; if present it is once, few, many or a size class.

d_call | j_call | v_call | clone_size | cdr3_aa | cdr3_nt
. | TRBJ2-7 | TRBV30 | . | CAWSFGTFRWGEQYF | TGTGCCTGGAGTTTCGGGACATTTCGGTGGGGGGAGCAGTACTTC
TRBD2 | TRBJ2-1 | TRBV5-1 | . | CASSLEGLAGPYNEQFF | TGCGCCAGCAGCTTGGAGGGACTAGCGGGCCCCTACAATGAGCAGTTCTTC
. | TRBJ2-2 | TRBV6-1 | . | CASSGQGGGTGELFF | TGTGCCAGCAGTGGCCAGGGGGGTGGCACCGGGGAGCTGTTTTTT
TRBD1 | TRBJ2-2 | TRBV6-1 | . | CASSARTGNTGELFF | TGTGCCAGCAGTGCGCGGACAGGGAACACCGGGGAGCTGTTTTTT
. | TRBJ1-1 | TRBV6-6 | . | CASSKGGVLGTEAFF | TGTGCCAGCAGTAAAGGGGGGGTTTTAGGCACTGAAGCTTTCTTT
. | TRBJ2-5 | TRBV5-1 | . | CASSLEGWRQETQYF | TGCGCCAGCAGCTTGGAGGGGTGGCGCCAAGAGACCCAGTACTTC
. | TRBJ2-6 | TRBV5-1 | . | CASSLGGPWGANVLTF | TGCGCCAGCAGCTTGGGGGGGCCGTGGGGGGCCAACGTCCTGACTTTC
. | TRBJ1-5 | TRBV4-2 | . | CASSQEEQGFNQPQHF | TGTGCCAGCAGCCAAGAGGAACAGGGATTCAATCAGCCCCAGCATTTT
TRBD2 | TRBJ2-2 | TRBV29-1 | . | CSVDIAGGSGELFF | TGCAGCGTTGATATAGCGGGAGGATCCGGGGAGCTGTTTTTT
TRBD2 | TRBJ2-5 | TRBV6-1 | . | CASRGLVLQETQYF | TGTGCCAGCAGAGGACTAGTCCTTCAAGAGACCCAGTACTTC
. | TRBJ2-5 | TRBV30 | . | CAWSVLLVETQYF | TGTGCCTGGAGTGTACTATTGGTCGAGACCCAGTACTTC
. | TRBJ1-3 | TRBV18 | . | CASSPQGSGNTIYF | TGTGCCAGCTCACCCCAGGGGTCTGGAAACACCATATATTTT
TRBD2 | TRBJ2-7 | TRBV5-1 | . | CASSLGTSGSLYEQYF | TGCGCCAGCAGCCTAGGGACTAGCGGGAGCCTATACGAGCAGTACTTC
TRBD1 | TRBJ2-7 | TRBV6-1 | . | CASSSGQGVYEQYF | TGTGCCAGCAGTTCCGGACAGGGGGTCTACGAGCAGTACTTC
. | TRBJ2-1 | TRBV9 | . | CASSVGTANNEQFF | TGTGCCAGCAGCGTAGGGACAGCTAACAATGAGCAGTTCTTC
TRBD1 | TRBJ2-4 | TRBV2 | . | CASSEGQIAKNIQYF | TGTGCCAGCAGTGAGGGACAGATAGCCAAAAACATTCAGTACTTC
TRBD1 | TRBJ1-1 | TRBV7-6 | . | CASSIHRGKNTEAFF | TGTGCCAGCAGCATACACAGGGGAAAGAACACTGAAGCTTTCTTT
. | TRBJ1-1 | TRBV18 | . | CASSPPVRRAEAFF | TGTGCCAGCTCACCACCGGTGCGTCGAGCTGAAGCTTTCTTT
TRBD1 | TRBJ1-2 | TRBV27 | . | CASSGGTAWSGYTF | TGTGCCAGCAGCGGCGGGACAGCGTGGAGTGGATACACCTTC
TRBD2 | TRBJ2-3 | TRBV30 | . | CAWSHSGITTTDTQYF | TGTGCCTGGAGCCATAGCGGGATCACCACCACAGATACGCAGTATTTT
. | TRBJ2-5 | TRBV11-2 | . | CASSLDPIATQYF | TGTGCCAGCAGCTTAGACCCCATAGCGACCCAGTACTTC
TRBD1 | TRBJ1-2 | TRBV27 | . | CASSLDRDRGYTF | TGTGCCAGCAGTCTCGACAGGGACCGGGGCTACACCTTC
. | TRBJ1-1 | TRBV10-3 | . | CAIRGGPGEAEAFF | TGTGCCATCAGGGGGGGGCCGGGGGAGGCTGAAGCTTTCTTT
. | TRBJ2-7 | TRBV5-6 | . | CASSLLGTASYEQYF | TGTGCCAGCAGCTTGTTGGGGACTGCTTCCTACGAGCAGTACTTC
TRBD1 | TRBJ1-2 | TRBV5-1 | . | CASSFSGYDRDRDYGYTF | TGCGCCAGCAGCTTCTCCGGGTATGACAGGGATCGGGACTATGGCTACACCTTC
. | TRBJ1-1 | TRBV4-1 | once | CASSQDAGITEAFF | TGCGCCAGCAGCCAAGATGCCGGGATTACTGAAGCTTTCTTT
TRBD1 | TRBJ1-5 | TRBV5-6 | . | CASSFGTGFNQPQHF | TGTGCCAGCAGCTTTGGGACAGGTTTTAATCAGCCCCAGCATTTT
. | TRBJ2-7 | TRBV6-5 | . | CASSRNTPRDYEQYF | TGTGCCAGCAGCCGTAACACCCCGCGGGACTACGAGCAGTACTTC
. | TRBJ2-3 | TRBV5-1 | . | CASSTSSELSTDTQYF | TGCGCCAGCAGCACCTCTAGCGAGCTAAGCACAGATACGCAGTATTTT
TRBD2 | TRBJ2-7 | TRBV27 | once | CASRASGLAGGFYEQYF | TGTGCCAGCAGAGCATCGGGACTAGCGGGAGGGTTCTACGAGCAGTACTTC
. | TRBJ2-7 | TRBV5-1 | . | CASSLVVSPYEQYF | TGCGCCAGCAGCTTGGTGGTTAGCCCCTACGAGCAGTACTTC
. | TRBJ2-6 | TRBV27 | . | CASMGRALSGANVLTF | TGTGCCAGCATGGGCAGGGCCCTCTCTGGGGCCAACGTCCTGACTTTC
TRBD2 | TRBJ2-1 | TRBV6-1 | . | CASSAGGLAGMNEQFF | TGTGCCAGCAGTGCTGGGGGACTAGCGGGAATGAATGAGCAGTTCTTC
. | TRBJ2-7 | TRBV6-1 | . | CASSEARYEQYF | TGTGCCAGCAGTGAAGCGCGGTACGAGCAGTACTTC
TRBD1 | TRBJ1-4 | TRBV7-8 | . | CASSPSGQANEKLFF | TGTGCCAGCAGCCCCTCGGGACAGGCAAATGAAAAACTGTTTTTT
TRBD2 | TRBJ2-7 | TRBV27 | . | CATRGLAGTSYEQYF | TGTGCCACCCGGGGGCTAGCGGGAACCTCCTACGAGCAGTACTTC
TRBD1 | TRBJ2-7 | TRBV6-5 | . | CASSYRRQGAGEQYF | TGTGCCAGCAGTTATCGAAGACAGGGGGCCGGCGAGCAGTACTTC
TRBD1 | TRBJ2-5 | TRBV5-1 | . | CASSLASDRPQETQYF | TGCGCCAGCAGCTTGGCGTCGGACAGGCCGCAAGAGACCCAGTACTTC
TRBD1 | TRBJ1-5 | TRBV5-1 | . | CASSLEGAGSNQPQHF | TGCGCCAGCAGCTTAGAGGGGGCAGGATCCAATCAGCCCCAGCATTTT
TRBD1 | TRBJ1-2 | TRBV29-1 | . | CSVEPGGAFGYTF | TGCAGCGTTGAGCCAGGGGGCGCGTTCGGCTACACCTTC
. | TRBJ2-3 | TRBV7-8 | . | CASSFGGGITDTQYF | TGTGCCAGCAGCTTCGGCGGGGGCATCACAGATACGCAGTATTTT
. | TRBJ1-2 | TRBV27 | . | CAIRRGREGYTF | TGTGCCATCAGGCGAGGGCGCGAGGGCTACACCTTC
TRBD1 | TRBJ1-1 | TRBV29-1 | . | CSVDGQGPEAFF | TGCAGCGTTGACGGACAGGGGCCTGAAGCTTTCTTT
. | TRBJ2-5 | TRBV29-1 | . | CSVTPGLGETQYF | TGCAGCGTTACCCCCGGGTTGGGAGAGACCCAGTACTTC
. | TRBJ2-5 | TRBV2 | . | CASTLQGGQTQYF | TGTGCCAGCACACTACAGGGTGGCCAGACCCAGTACTTC
TRBD2 | TRBJ2-7 | TRBV6-6 | . | CASSTRVGGYEQYF | TGTGCCAGCAGTACACGGGTCGGGGGGTACGAGCAGTACTTC
TRBD1 | TRBJ1-1 | TRBV6-5 | . | CASSQTGRVTEAFF | TGTGCCAGCAGCCAGACAGGGAGAGTCACTGAAGCTTTCTTT
. | TRBJ1-3 | TRBV2 | few | CASSVSDTIYF | TGTGCCAGCAGTGTTTCGGACACCATATATTTT